The present entry profiles one T cell receptor (beta chain) with its context. The antigen remains undetermined. Since a far larger clone is one base different, this is likely a read error. Germline V CDR1 and CDR2: MDHEN, SYDVKM. This CDR3 region has 17 residues. Combining iRepertoire HTBI primers with Arm-PCR of CDR3 regions, the authors built TCR beta libraries. TCRdb used MiXCR to reprocess the multiplex PCR reads, holding one entry per CDR3 protein. Of about 420,000 distinct CDR3 sequences in the sample, approximately 16% are singletons; the top ten hold less than 30%. The data were obtained in a study of regulatory T cells in long-lasting Graves disease. Findings of the study overall: Thyroid tissue was not studied; only peripheral blood was. Persistent cases favored TRBV28, TRBJ1-2 and TRBJ2-5.

Time point indicated: newly diagnosed GD, antithyroid drugs for less than 3 months. The TCR library was prepared using RNA isolated from PBMCs. The same data also went into a second study, on T cells in Graves' hyperthyroidism and ophthalmopathy. This second study says: Carried out on the TCR CDR3, a first-round RT-PCR used the HTBI primer set.

The sequences come from peripheral blood mononuclear cells (PBMCs), collected at new diagnosis, from a patient treated with antithyroid drugs. The clonotype originates from a young woman with Graves disease. The chain has TRBV28 and TRBJ2-3, with 9 bases matching TRBD2. TRBJ2-7 matches the DNA end more closely, so the J call is doubtful. The CDR3 is CASSFLPRLAENNEQYF. The CDR3 DNA reads TGTGCCAGCAGTTTTCTCCCAAGACTAGCGGAGAACAATGAGCAGTACTTC.